A single sample is the source of the 9 T cell receptor beta chains below, sequenced in a study of identical twins. A single record per CDR3 protein comes from TCRdb applying MiXCR to the 5' RACE reads. Of around 220,000 distinct CDR3 sequences in the sample, under 12% were seen once. The sequencing sample was made of memory T cells sorted from blood. Every receptor here comes from a man aged 45-60 years in good health.

This clonotype has a count of ten or more. This chain joins TRBV9 and TRBJ2-2; 9 nucleotides line up with TRBD1. CDR3 length equals 15 residues. J gave up 8 bases and V 4 bases, and 9 bases lay outside the gene matches. Germline loops: CDR1 SGDLS, CDR2 YYNGEE. The CDR3 region is CASSPHYRGLGELFF. Written as DNA, the CDR3 is TGTGCCAGCAGCCCCCACTACAGGGGGCTGGGGGAGCTGTTTTTT.

This clonotype was picked up a small number of times. Here the CDR3 DNA reads TGCAGTGCTGGTACAGGGGTAGAGACCCAGTACTTC. This translates into CSAGTGVETQYF. The chain carries TRBV20-1 and TRBJ2-5; 7 bases agree with TRBD1. The CDR3 totals 12 residues. In germline, CDR1 is DFQATT, CDR2 SNEGSKA (reference sequence). With 5 bases clipped from V and 4 bases from J, the junction kept 4 bases outside the gene matches.

This clonotype was counted only a few times. The chain has TRBV10-3 and TRBJ2-3; D not resolved. This CDR3 contains 12 residues. Trimming removed 5 bases from V and 5 bases from J, with 8 bases in between. Germline V gene data show CDR1 as ENHRY and CDR2 as SYGVKD. DNA of the CDR3: TGTGCCATCAGTCAGAACAGAGATACGCAGTATTTT. This encodes CAISQNRDTQYF.

In this sample, this clonotype turned up many times. The chain recombines TRBV5-1 with TRBJ2-5, with D perhaps given as TRBD1 or TRBD2 (6 bases each). Germline V gene sequence: CDR1 SGHRS, CDR2 YFSETQ. V lost 4 bases, J lost 1 base, and 14 bases lay in between. The CDR3 has 15 amino acids. The CDR3 DNA reads as TGCGCCAGCAGCGGAGGGAAGGGGGTCCAAGAGACCCAGTACTTC. Residues: CASSGGKGVQETQYF.

This clonotype was seen more than once but under ten times. The gene calls are TRBV20-1 and TRBJ2-7; 7 bases agree with TRBD1. After removal of 7 bases from V and 0 bases from J, the junction contained 6 bases not matched to a gene. This CDR3 has 13 amino acids. The germline V gene encodes CDR1 DFQATT and CDR2 SNEGSKA (reference sequence). The CDR3 is CSVTRDSSYEQYF. Here the CDR3 DNA reads TGCAGTGTTACCCGGGACAGCTCCTACGAGCAGTACTTC.

This clonotype was recorded many times. The V call is TRBV5-1, the J call TRBJ2-5; 7 bases match TRBD2. The CDR3 runs to 14 residues. The V gene end was trimmed by 5 bases and the J gene end by 5 bases; junction bases not matched to a gene: 9. The V gene's germline CDR1 is SGHRS and CDR2 YFSETQ. CDR3 bases: TGCGCCAGCAGAGGTCTAGCGGCTGGGGAGACCCAGTACTTC. Translated: CASRGLAAGETQYF. The whole variable domain, filled in from reference TRBV5-1 and TRBJ2-5, reads KAGVTQTPRYLIKTRGQQVTLSCSPISGHRSVSWYQQTPGQGLQFLFEYFSETQRNKGNFPGRFSGRQFSNSRSEMNVSTLELGDSALYLCASRGLAAGETQYFGPGTRLLVL.

V usage is TRBV14 and J usage is TRBJ1-6; tentative D call: TRBD1 (6 bases). Looked up from germline, CDR1 is SGHDN and CDR2 is FVKESK. The CDR3 is 16 residues long. The V end was cut by 1 base, the J end by 5 bases, with 12 bases between. CDR3 sequence (DNA): TGTGCCAGCAGCCAAGCACAGGGCGTCCATAATTCACCCCTCCACTTT. Its protein product is CASSQAQGVHNSPLHF.

Many counts were recorded for this clonotype. This chain connects TRBV6-5 to TRBJ2-3; TRBD2 agrees at 8 bases. This CDR3 has 18 amino acids. The V and J ends lost 0 bases and 5 bases, in that order; junction bases with no gene match: 13. CDR1 and CDR2 from the germline V gene are MNHEY and SVGAGI. CDR3 nucleotide sequence: TGTGCCAGCAGTTACTCGATGCTGGCGGGAGGCCCAAAAGATACGCAGTATTTT. Amino acids: CASSYSMLAGGPKDTQYF.

This clonotype has at least ten counts. The J gene is TRBJ2-4, the V gene TRBV11-2; 9 nucleotides align to TRBD2. Looked up from germline, CDR1 is SGHAT and CDR2 is FQNNGV. This CDR3 is built from 20 residues. J was trimmed by 1 base and V by 5 bases; bases with no gene match: 18. The CDR3: CASSIHYSGSQGGAKNIQYF. The CDR3 DNA sequence: TGTGCCAGCAGCATCCATTATAGCGGGAGTCAGGGGGGGGCCAAAAACATTCAGTACTTC.